These 21 T cell receptor beta chains share one sample of origin, sequenced in a study of OX40 agonist ivuxolimab in advanced cancers. The data were produced by immunoSEQ multiplex PCR, yet TCRdb's version contains in-frame clones alone and is incomplete. The data hold tens of thousands of clones, with roughly 87% observed a single time. This sample comprised CD4+ or CD8+ T cells sorted from blood, obtained in a trial of the OX40 agonist ivuxolimab. These receptors originate from an adult with an advanced solid tumor such as melanoma, head and neck, liver or kidney cancer.

The chain uses TRBV7-8 and TRBJ1-1; 8 positions agree with TRBD1. V shed 5 bases and J 1 base; nucleotides not matched to a gene: 6. The CDR3 extends over 15 amino acids. CDR1 SGHVS and CDR2 FQNEAQ come from the germline V gene. The CDR3 DNA reads TGTGCCAGCAGCCCTCGGGGGACAGGGAACACTGAAGCTTTCTTT. Translated, it gives CASSPRGTGNTEAFF.

V and J are TRBV5-1 and TRBJ1-1, with a weak D call TRBD1 (6 bases). This CDR3 region has 11 residues. Trimming cost V 4 bases and J 8 bases, with 9 bases left between them. CDR1 and CDR2 from the germline V gene are SGHRS and YFSETQ. CDR3 in amino acids: CASSIGTEAFF. CDR3 nucleotide sequence: TGCGCCAGCAGCATAGGGACAGAAGCTTTCTTT.

The sample holds a few counts of this clone. This chain connects TRBV10-3 to TRBJ1-1; TRBD1 might be the D (6 bases). The CDR3 length is 15 residues. Germline assignment: CDR1 ENHRY and CDR2 SYGVKD. Trimming pared 4 bases from V and 1 base from J, leaving 13 bases between. The chain's CDR3 is CAISGKTGGNTEAFF. The CDR3 DNA reads as TGTGCCATCAGTGGAAAGACAGGTGGGAACACTGAAGCTTTCTTT.

The chain links TRBV5-1 to TRBJ1-1, with unresolved D. Germline values: CDR1 SGHRS, CDR2 YFSETQ. The CDR3 runs 13 residues. Trimming took off 0 bases at V and 7 bases at J, with 10 bases between the two ends. This chain's CDR3 is CASSLAQRVEAFF. In nucleotides, the CDR3 is TGCGCCAGCAGCTTGGCCCAACGGGTTGAAGCTTTCTTT.

The chain uses TRBV4-2 and TRBJ2-1; no definite D call. CDR3 length equals 13 residues. Germline V CDR1 and CDR2: LGHNA, YNFKEQ. V gave up 1 base and J gave up 9 bases, with 10 bases separating them. CDR3 nucleotides: TGTGCCAGCAGCCAAGCTCTGGGTAGTGAGCAGTTCTTC. Its protein product is CASSQALGSEQFF.

The chain is built from TRBV18 and TRBJ2-3; 8 nucleotides match TRBD1. In germline, CDR1 is KGHSH, CDR2 LQKENI. With 3 bases clipped from V and 1 base from J, the junction kept 3 bases outside the gene matches. This CDR3 comprises 15 residues. CDR3 nucleotide sequence: TGTGCCAGCTCACCCGGGACAGGCCGCACAGATACGCAGTATTTT. Protein: CASSPGTGRTDTQYF.

V and J are TRBV14 and TRBJ2-5, with D unresolved. V lost 1 base and J 2 bases, leaving 14 bases between the germline ends. The CDR3 totals 16 residues. Germline V gene sequence: CDR1 SGHDN, CDR2 FVKESK. DNA for the CDR3: TGTGCCAGCAGCCAAGGTTTGGGAACGATACAAGAGACCCAGTACTTC. Protein product: CASSQGLGTIQETQYF. Looking up the rest from reference TRBV14 and TRBJ2-5 gives the full variable domain: EAGVTQFPSHSVIEKGQTVTLRCDPISGHDNLYWYRRVMGKEIKFLLHFVKESKQDESGMPNNRFLAERTGGTYSTLKVQPAELEDSGVYFCASSQGLGTIQETQYFGPGTRLLVL.

The rearrangement joins TRBV6-1 to TRBJ2-1; 7 bases fit TRBD1. Per the germline V gene, CDR1 is MNHNS and CDR2 is SASEGT. Trimming cost V 10 bases and J 0 bases; bases outside gene matches: 9. The CDR3 contains 15 residues. CDR3 in amino acids: CANSDRTRSYNEQFF. As DNA, the CDR3 is TGTGCCAACTCGGACAGGACACGCTCCTACAATGAGCAGTTCTTC.

The gene calls are TRBV27 and TRBJ2-7, with D unclear. The CDR3 has 13 residues. Trimming left V 6 bases short and J 4 bases short, with 13 bases between. The germline V gene has CDR1 MNHEY and CDR2 SMNVEV (reference sequence). The CDR3 DNA reads TGTGCCAGCAGGCCCAGGAATCTTTACGAGCAGTACTTC. Its translation is CASRPRNLYEQYF.

This sequence joins TRBV11-2 and TRBJ2-7, with D unresolved. The V end was cut by 6 bases, the J end by 2 bases, with 8 bases between. Germline CDR1 is SGHAT and CDR2 is FQNNGV. The CDR3 has 12 residues. The CDR3 is CASRDPTYEQYF. The CDR3 nucleotides are TGTGCCAGCAGGGACCCAACCTACGAGCAGTACTTC. The variable domain in full, with the rest retrieved from reference TRBV11-2 and TRBJ2-7, is EAGVAQSPRYKIIEKRQSVAFWCNPISGHATLYWYQQILGQGPKLLIQFQNNGVVDDSQLPKDRFSAERLKGVDSTLKIQPAKLEDSAVYLCASRDPTYEQYFGPGTRLTVT.

The V gene is TRBV11-2, the J gene TRBJ2-7; 8 bases fit TRBD1. Germline-derived CDR1 and CDR2 are SGHAT and FQNNGV. With V trimmed by 0 bases and J by 5 bases, 15 bases remained unmatched. This CDR3 has 18 residues. As DNA, the CDR3 is TGTGCCAGCAGCTTAGATCTAGTTGGTGGGACAGGATGGAACGAGCAGTACTTC. It yields the protein CASSLDLVGGTGWNEQYF.

This clone was observed a handful of times. The rearrangement joins TRBV6-1 to TRBJ2-7; no clear D gene. Trimming took 2 bases from V and 2 from J, leaving 10 bases between them. CDR3 length: 14 residues. Germline CDR1 reads MNHNS; CDR2 reads SASEGT. The CDR3 loop reads CASSERPGPYEQYF. The CDR3 bases are TGTGCCAGCAGTGAAAGGCCAGGTCCCTACGAGCAGTACTTC.

The rearrangement links TRBV5-8 to TRBJ2-1, with D perhaps assigned TRBD1 or TRBD2 (5 bases each). CDR3 length: 15 residues. Germline CDR1 and CDR2: SGHTS and YDEGEE. V shed 2 bases and J shed 11 bases, with 20 bases lying between them. This chain's CDR3 is CASSFLGRDEDKQFF. The DNA for the CDR3 is TGTGCCAGCAGCTTCTTAGGTCGGGACGAGGATAAGCAGTTCTTC.

The chain recombines TRBV10-3 with TRBJ1-2; maybe TRBD1 (6 bases). V gave up 8 bases and J gave up 3 bases, with 13 bases separating them. The germline CDR1 and CDR2 sequences are ENHRY and SYGVKD. The length of the CDR3 is 13 residues. The CDR3 DNA reads as TGTGCCATCGGGGCAGGGGCCCACTATGGCTACACCTTC. Protein sequence: CAIGAGAHYGYTF.

V usage is TRBV27 and J usage is TRBJ2-5; 8 bases fit TRBD2. The J call may be faulty, since TRBJ2-7 better matches the DNA end. This CDR3 spans 15 amino acids. Germline V gene sequence: CDR1 MNHEY, CDR2 SMNVEV (reference sequence). The CDR3 loop reads CASSFLAGLHYEQYF. CDR3 DNA: TGTGCCAGCAGTTTTTTAGCGGGGCTTCACTACGAGCAGTACTTC.

This clone was recorded once. The chain couples TRBV7-9 to TRBJ1-1; D is unresolved. Germline-derived CDR1 and CDR2 are SEHNR and FQNEAQ (reference sequence). Between the trimmed V and J ends, which lost 2 bases and 0 bases, there was a span of 7 bases. The CDR3 has 14 residues. CDR3 sequence (DNA): TGTGCCAGCAGCTTATTTGGCCTGAACACTGAAGCTTTCTTT. Its translation: CASSLFGLNTEAFF.

The chain combines TRBV7-2 with TRBJ1-5; maybe TRBD1 (5 bases). Trimming left V 1 base short and J 9 bases short, with 10 bases between. The CDR3 is made up of 13 amino acids. Germline CDR1 reads SGHTA; CDR2 reads FQGNSA. CDR3 in amino acids: CASSLDQGRPQHF. The CDR3 bases are TGTGCCAGCAGCTTAGACCAGGGACGGCCCCAGCATTTT. The full variable domain, completed using reference TRBV7-2 and TRBJ1-5, is GAGVSQSPSNKVTEKGKDVELRCDPISGHTALYWYRQSLGQGLEFLIYFQGNSAPDKSGLPSDRFSAERTGGSVSTLTIQRTQQEDSAVYLCASSLDQGRPQHFGDGTRLSIL.

This clone was detected only once. The V gene is TRBV7-8, the J gene TRBJ2-1; D is uncertain. The ends were cut back, 4 bases at V and 1 base at J, with 5 bases in the middle. This CDR3 region has 13 residues. Germline CDR1 SGHVS, CDR2 FQNEAQ. The chain's CDR3 is CASSSPSYNEQFF. The CDR3 DNA reads TGTGCCAGCAGCTCGCCTTCCTACAATGAGCAGTTCTTC. Together with reference TRBV7-8 and TRBJ2-1, the CDR3 gives the full variable domain: GAGVSQSPRYKVAKRGQDVALRCDPISGHVSLFWYQQALGQGPEFLTYFQNEAQLDKSGLPSDRFFAERPEGSVSTLKIQRTQQEDSAVYLCASSSPSYNEQFFGPGTRLTVL.

The rearrangement links TRBV7-2 to TRBJ2-3; maybe TRBD1 (6 bases). The germline V and J ends were trimmed by 2 bases and 1 base, with 10 bases remaining between them. CDR3 length: 15 residues. Germline loops: CDR1 SGHTA, CDR2 FQGNSA. The CDR3 sequence: CASSLSSGGTDTQYF. The CDR3 DNA reads TGTGCCAGCAGCTTAAGCTCAGGGGGCACAGATACGCAGTATTTT.

The chain joins TRBV11-2 to TRBJ2-1; no reliable D call. Per germline, CDR1 SGHAT and CDR2 FQNNGV. The CDR3 runs 11 residues. The V gene lost 3 bases and the J gene lost 13 bases, with 10 bases spanning the gap. In DNA form, the CDR3 reads TGTGCCAGCAGCTTGACGGTAGGACAGTTCTTC. It translates to CASSLTVGQFF.

This clone has a handful of counts. The CDR3 nucleotides read TGCGCCAGCAGCCCGCCGTATGGCCTTGGGGACACTGAAGCTTTCTTT. It translates to CASSPPYGLGDTEAFF. The V and J genes are TRBV23-1 and TRBJ1-1; D remains ambiguous. TRBV23-1 counts as an open reading frame of uncertain function. With 6 bases removed from V and 3 bases from J, the gap between germline ends came to 20 bases. The CDR3 has 16 residues.